This T cell receptor (beta chain) was sequenced in a study of blood T cell repertoires in COVID-19. The V end lost 4 bases, the J end lost 3 bases, and 14 bases lay between the germline ends. The CDR3 is made up of 15 amino acids. CDR1 and CDR2 from the germline V gene are SGDLS and YYNGEE. The repertoire was sequenced with immunoSEQ multiplex PCR; TCRdb's copy has only in-frame clones and lacks some. The table records 200,000 to 250,000 clones, almost 85% of them present only once. This receptor was taken from a man aged 35 to 55 who had recovered from COVID-19. The chain links TRBV9 to TRBJ1-3; D gene unclear. The specimen sequenced was PBMCs or T cells enriched from blood (not recorded which). In nucleotides, the CDR3 is TGTGCCAGCAGCACCTGGACTGGGATTGGAAACACCATATATTTT. Protein: CASSTWTGIGNTIYF.